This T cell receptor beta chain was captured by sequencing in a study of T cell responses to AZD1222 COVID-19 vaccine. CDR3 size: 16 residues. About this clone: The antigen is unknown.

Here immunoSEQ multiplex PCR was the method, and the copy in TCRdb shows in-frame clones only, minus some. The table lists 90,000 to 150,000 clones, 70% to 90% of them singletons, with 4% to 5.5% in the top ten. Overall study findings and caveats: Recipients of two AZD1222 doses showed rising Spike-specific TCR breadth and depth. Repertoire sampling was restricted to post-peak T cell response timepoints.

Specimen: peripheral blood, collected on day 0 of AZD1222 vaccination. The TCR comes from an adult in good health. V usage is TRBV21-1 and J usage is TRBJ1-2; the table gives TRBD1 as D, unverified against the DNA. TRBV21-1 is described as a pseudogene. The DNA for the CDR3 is TGTGCCAGCAGCAAAGGGACGGACAGGGATCTATATGGCTACACCTTC. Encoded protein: CASSKGTDRDLYGYTF.